One sample yielded the 29 T cell receptor beta chains listed below, sequenced in a study of blood T cell repertoires in COVID-19. Some clones are missing from TCRdb's copy, which holds only in-frame ones; the method was immunoSEQ multiplex PCR. Of around 79,000 clones in the sample, approximately 80% were seen once. The sample consisted of peripheral blood. Receptors originate from a woman in her sixties with acute or convalescent COVID-19.

This clone was seen a handful of times. This chain connects TRBV11-2 to TRBJ2-2; 8 positions match TRBD1. Trimming cost V 1 base and J 1 base; bases outside gene matches: 5. Germline values: CDR1 SGHAT, CDR2 FQNNGV. The CDR3 consists of 17 residues. The CDR3 loop is CASSLGQGLQNTGELFF. DNA of the CDR3: TGTGCCAGCAGCTTAGGACAGGGGCTACAGAACACCGGGGAGCTGTTTTTT.

The rearrangement uses TRBV6-5 and TRBJ1-2, with 7 positions matching TRBD1. V lost 8 bases to trimming and J lost 3 bases; unmatched junction nucleotides: 0. Looked up from germline, CDR1 is MNHEY and CDR2 is SVGAGI. The CDR3 has 11 residues. The CDR3 nucleotides are TGTGCCAGCGGACAGGACTATGGCTACACCTTC. This codes for CASGQDYGYTF.

V is TRBV7-3 and J is TRBJ2-1; tentatively, D is TRBD2 (5 bases). The length of the CDR3 is 15 residues. Germline CDR1 and CDR2: SGHTA and FQGTGA. The V and J ends lost 2 bases and 4 bases respectively, with 12 bases between them. The CDR3 region has the DNA TGTGCCAGCAGCTTACTCCAGCGGAGTTACAATGAGCAGTTCTTC. It encodes CASSLLQRSYNEQFF.

The CDR3 region has the DNA TGCGCCAGCAGCTGGGACAGGTCTAGTTCAGCTTTCTTT. Encoded protein: CASSWDRSSSAFF. The gene calls are TRBV5-1 and TRBJ1-1; 8 bases align to TRBD1. The CDR3 totals 13 residues. Germline V gives CDR1 SGHRS, CDR2 YFSETQ. V dropped 3 bases and J dropped 10; count of bases not matched to a gene: 8.

The chain combines TRBV7-9 with TRBJ1-5; 10 positions agree with TRBD1. CDR1 is SEHNR, CDR2 FQNEAQ, per germline (reference sequence). The J segment lost 2 bases and the V segment lost 4 bases, leaving 2 bases of the junction unmatched. The CDR3 extends over 15 amino acids. The CDR3 region has the DNA TGTGCCAGCAGCTACGGGACAGGGGGCAATCAGCCCCAGCATTTT. Protein product: CASSYGTGGNQPQHF.

This clone was seen more than once but under ten times. The gene calls are TRBV3-1 (or the pseudogene TRBV3-2) and TRBJ1-4; no firm D call. Germline CDR1 reads LGHDT; CDR2 reads YNNKEL (reference sequence). Trimming stripped 1 base from V and 7 bases from J, with 13 bases between. This CDR3 is 15 amino acids long. CDR3 residues: CASSQGTSGSEKLFF. As DNA, the CDR3 is TGTGCCAGCAGCCAAGGGACTTCGGGGAGTGAAAAACTGTTTTTT.

J is TRBJ1-4 and V is TRBV12-5; 8 bases map to TRBD1. After removal of 5 bases from V and 8 bases from J, the junction contained 13 bases not matched to a gene. Germline-derived CDR1 and CDR2 are LGHNT and FRNRAP. The CDR3 has 16 amino acids. The CDR3 DNA reads as TGTGCTAGTGGTATCTCAGGGGGCTCCCCACGCGAAAAACTGTTTTTT. Translation: CASGISGGSPREKLFF. Together with reference TRBV12-5 and TRBJ1-4, the CDR3 gives the full variable domain: DARVTQTPRHKVTEMGQEVTMRCQPILGHNTVFWYRQTMMQGLELLAYFRNRAPLDDSGMPKDRFSAEMPDATLATLKIQPSEPRDSAVYFCASGISGGSPREKLFFGSGTQLSVL.

The V call is TRBV18, the J call TRBJ2-1; TRBD2 agrees at 12 bases. V was pared by 0 bases and J by 5 bases, with 5 bases of the junction left unmatched. From germline, CDR1 is KGHSH and CDR2 LQKENI. The CDR3 has 17 residues. This chain's CDR3 is CASSPPLAGGPHNEQFF. The CDR3, as DNA: TGTGCCAGCTCACCACCGCTAGCGGGGGGGCCCCACAATGAGCAGTTCTTC.

This chain connects TRBV5-1 to TRBJ1-5; a possible D gene is TRBD1 (5 bases). Germline V CDR1 and CDR2: SGHRS, YFSETQ. V was pared by 0 bases and J by 6 bases, with 13 bases between. The CDR3 is 15 residues long. CDR3 DNA: TGCGCCAGCAGCTTGGGGGGCCTGGGGGGTCAGCCCCAGCATTTT. Translated: CASSLGGLGGQPQHF.

J is TRBJ1-3 and V is TRBV9; 7 nucleotides line up with TRBD1. V shed 5 bases and J 4 bases; nucleotides not matched to a gene: 6. This CDR3 has 14 amino acids. CDR1 is SGDLS, CDR2 YYNGEE, per germline. This CDR3 is CASSKQGLGNTIYF. The CDR3 DNA reads TGTGCCAGCAGTAAACAGGGGTTGGGAAACACCATATATTTT.

V usage is TRBV6-6 and J usage is TRBJ2-2; TRBD2 matches 9 bases. J lost 6 bases, V lost 0 bases, and 5 bases had no gene match. The CDR3 contains 16 residues. The germline gives CDR1 MNHNY, CDR2 SVGAGI (reference sequence). In DNA, the CDR3 is TGTGCCAGCAGTTACTCGGGTCGCGGGGGGGCCGGGGAGCTGTTTTTT. This codes for CASSYSGRGGAGELFF.

The chain recombines TRBV7-2 with TRBJ1-1, with TRBD1 as a possible D gene (6 bases). Trimming took 7 bases from V and 1 from J, leaving 13 bases between them. Germline-derived CDR1 and CDR2 are SGHTA and FQGNSA. The CDR3 spans 14 residues. The CDR3 nucleotides read TGTGCCAGCAACCTGGGAGGGGGGAACACTGAAGCTTTCTTT. Its protein product is CASNLGGGNTEAFF.

The chain joins TRBV7-3 to TRBJ2-3; TRBD2 agrees at 11 bases. This CDR3 spans 16 amino acids. Germline CDR1 reads SGHTA; CDR2 reads FQGTGA. V was clipped by 5 bases and J by 5 bases; unmatched bases: 9. CDR3 nucleotide sequence: TGTGCCAGCAGCCGGATAGCGGGGGGGCGTGTAGATACGCAGTATTTT. Residues: CASSRIAGGRVDTQYF.

The rearrangement links TRBV19 to TRBJ1-4; D remains ambiguous. CDR1 and CDR2 from the germline V gene are LNHDA and SQIVND (reference sequence). With 1 base removed from V and 7 bases from J, the gap between germline ends came to 7 bases. There are 13 residues in the CDR3. The CDR3 reads CASSIGEGEKLFF. CDR3 bases: TGTGCCAGTAGTATAGGTGAGGGTGAAAAACTGTTTTTT. The full variable domain, its missing parts supplied by reference TRBV19 and TRBJ1-4, is DGGITQSPKYLFRKEGQNVTLSCEQNLNHDAMYWYRQDPGQGLRLIYYSQIVNDFQKGDIAEGYSVSREKKESFPLTVTSAQKNPTAFYLCASSIGEGEKLFFGSGTQLSVL.

This sequence joins TRBV9 and TRBJ2-3; 9 bases are shared with TRBD1. Germline V gene data show CDR1 as SGDLS and CDR2 as YYNGEE. CDR3 length equals 16 residues. The trim removed 2 bases at V and 3 bases at J, leaving 7 bases unmatched. The CDR3 is CASSVRTGESTDTQYF. Here the CDR3 DNA reads TGTGCCAGCAGCGTTAGGACAGGGGAGAGTACAGATACGCAGTATTTT.

The chain employs TRBV29-1 and TRBJ2-5, with D possibly matching TRBD1 (6 bases). Germline V gene sequence: CDR1 SQVTM, CDR2 ANQGSEA. Trimming pared 3 bases from V and 10 bases from J, leaving 15 bases between. This CDR3 region has 12 residues. The CDR3 DNA follows: TGCAGCGTTGATGGGGACACAGCGAACCAGTACTTC. It codes for CSVDGDTANQYF.

This sequence joins TRBV3-1 (or the pseudogene TRBV3-2) and TRBJ2-7; 9 bases match TRBD1. The V segment lost 4 bases and the J segment 4 bases; nucleotides outside the gene matches: 5. Germline V gene sequence: CDR1 LGHDT, CDR2 YNNKEL (reference sequence). The CDR3 length is 14 residues. The CDR3 loop reads CASSRTGAGYEQYF. The CDR3, as DNA: TGTGCCAGCAGCCGGACAGGGGCAGGGTACGAGCAGTACTTC.

This chain joins TRBV18 and TRBJ1-1, with D maybe TRBD1 (5 bases). Germline loops: CDR1 KGHSH, CDR2 LQKENI. This CDR3 contains 12 residues. Between the trimmed V and J ends, which lost 6 bases and 8 bases, there was a span of 13 bases. The CDR3 protein is CASSHATEEAFF. Here the CDR3 DNA reads TGTGCCAGCTCCCACGCGACAGAAGAAGCTTTCTTT.

The chain has TRBV7-9 and TRBJ1-1; maybe TRBD1 (6 bases). V was shortened by 5 bases and J by 1 base, with 11 bases between the two germline ends. The CDR3 is 14 residues long. Germline V gene sequence: CDR1 SEHNR, CDR2 FQNEAQ (reference sequence). The CDR3 DNA sequence: TGTGCCAGCAGCCCCTGGACAGAGAACACTGAAGCTTTCTTT. This sequence encodes CASSPWTENTEAFF.

The chain employs TRBV19 and TRBJ2-4; 10 nucleotides line up with TRBD2. Germline lookup yields CDR1 LNHDA and CDR2 SQIVND (reference sequence). CDR3 length: 19 residues. The V segment lost 5 bases and the J segment 3 bases; nucleotides outside the gene matches: 16. CDR3 bases: TGTGCCAGTAGTCCCACGGTCGAGCGGGGGGGATCTGTCAAAAACATTCAGTACTTC. Residues: CASSPTVERGGSVKNIQYF. Combining the CDR3 with reference TRBV19 and TRBJ2-4 gives the whole variable domain DGGITQSPKYLFRKEGQNVTLSCEQNLNHDAMYWYRQDPGQGLRLIYYSQIVNDFQKGDIAEGYSVSREKKESFPLTVTSAQKNPTAFYLCASSPTVERGGSVKNIQYFGAGTRLSVL.

V and J are TRBV18 and TRBJ2-3, with D hard to call. This CDR3 is 13 amino acids long. The V and J ends lost 3 bases and 6 bases respectively, with 10 bases between them. Germline V lookup: CDR1 KGHSH, CDR2 LQKENI. The CDR3 nucleotides are TGTGCCAGCTCACCGGTTGGTCAGGATACGCAGTATTTT. Translation gives CASSPVGQDTQYF.

The chain is built from TRBV29-1 and TRBJ1-2; possibly TRBD1 for D (5 bases). The CDR3 is made up of 11 amino acids. V was trimmed by 5 bases and J by 4 bases, leaving 8 bases between them. Per germline, CDR1 SQVTM and CDR2 ANQGSEA. The CDR3 DNA reads TGCAGCGTTTCAGGGTTCTATGGCTACACCTTC. Translation: CSVSGFYGYTF.

The rearrangement uses TRBV30 and TRBJ2-3, with D possibly matching TRBD2 (5 bases). The CDR3 is 11 amino acids. V was shortened by 6 bases and J by 8 bases, with 12 bases between the two germline ends. In germline, CDR1 is GTSNPN, CDR2 SVGIG (reference sequence). Here the CDR3 DNA reads TGTGCCTGTAGCCACGCGGGTACGCAGTATTTT. Amino acid sequence: CACSHAGTQYF. Variable domain in full (rest from reference TRBV30 and TRBJ2-3): SQTIHQWPATLVQPVGSPLSLECTVEGTSNPNLYWYRQAAGRGLQLLFYSVGIGQISSEVPQNLSASRPQDRQFILSSKKLLLSDSGFYLCACSHAGTQYFGPGTRLTVL.

The chain recombines TRBV2 with TRBJ1-5; 12 bases are shared with TRBD1. Germline lookup yields CDR1 SNHLY and CDR2 FYNNEI. The CDR3 spans 15 residues. Trimming cost V 9 bases and J 7 bases; bases outside gene matches: 10. The CDR3 here is CASRGAGTGGQPQHF. In DNA, the CDR3 is TGTGCCAGTCGGGGTGCCGGGACAGGGGGCCAGCCCCAGCATTTT.

The rearrangement joins TRBV5-6 to TRBJ1-3; D unresolved. The CDR3 is made up of 11 amino acids. Trimming left V 2 bases short and J 15 bases short, with 12 bases between. Germline assignment: CDR1 SGHDT and CDR2 YYEEEE. The CDR3 loop is CASSFGGLKYF. CDR3 coding DNA: TGTGCCAGCAGCTTTGGAGGACTGAAATATTTT.

The V gene is TRBV16, the J gene TRBJ1-6; 10 bases match TRBD1. V lost 0 bases and J lost 9; bases outside the gene matches: 5. The germline V gene encodes CDR1 KGHSY and CDR2 FQNENV. The CDR3 loop spans 16 amino acids. CDR3 loop: CASSQSPGQGISPLHF. CDR3 nucleotides: TGTGCCAGCAGCCAATCCCCGGGACAGGGGATTTCACCCCTCCACTTT.

The gene calls are TRBV20-1 and TRBJ1-1; D remains unclear. CDR1 and CDR2 from the germline V gene are DFQATT and SNEGSKA (reference sequence). The CDR3 covers 12 residues. V lost 3 bases and J lost 5, with 10 bases in between. The CDR3 DNA reads TGCAGTGCTAGTAGCGGGGTTACTGAAGCTTTCTTT. This gives the protein CSASSGVTEAFF.

The V and J genes are TRBV13 and TRBJ1-1; D remains ambiguous. CDR3 size: 15 residues. V was clipped by 0 bases and J by 1 base, with 9 bases between them. Per germline, CDR1 PRHDT and CDR2 FYEKMQ (reference sequence). This CDR3 is CASSLGRQENTEAFF. The CDR3 nucleotides read TGTGCCAGCAGCTTAGGCCGTCAGGAGAACACTGAAGCTTTCTTT.

This clone is a singleton in its sample. The V gene is TRBV10-3, the J gene TRBJ1-5, with no clear D. There are 13 residues in the CDR3. Germline CDR1 ENHRY, CDR2 SYGVKD. Trimming removed 6 bases from V and 2 bases from J, with 8 bases in between. CDR3 nucleotides: TGTGCCATCAGCCCGGTGGGCAATCAGCCCCAGCATTTT. This encodes CAISPVGNQPQHF.